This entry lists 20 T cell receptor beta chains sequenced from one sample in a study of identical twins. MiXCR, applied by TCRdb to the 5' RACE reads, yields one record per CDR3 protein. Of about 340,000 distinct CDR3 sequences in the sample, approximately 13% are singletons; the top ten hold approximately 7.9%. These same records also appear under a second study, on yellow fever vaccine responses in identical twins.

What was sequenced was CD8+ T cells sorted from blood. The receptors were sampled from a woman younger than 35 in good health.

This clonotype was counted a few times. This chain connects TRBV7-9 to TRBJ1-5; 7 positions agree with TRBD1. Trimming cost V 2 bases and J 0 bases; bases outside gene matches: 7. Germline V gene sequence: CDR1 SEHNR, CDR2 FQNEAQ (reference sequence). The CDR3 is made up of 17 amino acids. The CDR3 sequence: CASSLSEGQPSNQPQHF. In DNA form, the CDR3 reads TGTGCCAGCAGCTTATCTGAGGGACAGCCTAGCAATCAGCCCCAGCATTTT.

CDR3 nucleotide sequence: TGTGCCACCAGCACCCCCCTAGGTTCCAGCTCCTACAATGAGCAGTTCTTC. Translated, it gives CATSTPLGSSSYNEQFF. The rearrangement links TRBV15 to TRBJ2-1; D is uncertain. CDR1 LNHNV and CDR2 YYDKDF come from the germline V gene (reference sequence). The V end lost 4 bases, the J end lost 0 bases, and 16 bases lay between the germline ends. The CDR3 sequence is 17 residues long.

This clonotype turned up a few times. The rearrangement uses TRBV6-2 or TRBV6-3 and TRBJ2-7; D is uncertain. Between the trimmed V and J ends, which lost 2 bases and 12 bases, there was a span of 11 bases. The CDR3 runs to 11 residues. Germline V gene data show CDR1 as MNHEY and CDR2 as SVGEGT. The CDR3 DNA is TGTGCCAGCAGTTACCCTTCGGACCTGTACGTC. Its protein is CASSYPSDLYV.

CDR3 coding DNA: TGTGCCAGCAGCGTAGCGGTAGGGAACACCGGGGAGCTGTTTTTT. Translation gives CASSVAVGNTGELFF. The rearrangement links TRBV9 to TRBJ2-2; D not resolved. There are 15 residues in the CDR3. Germline V lookup: CDR1 SGDLS, CDR2 YYNGEE. With 0 bases removed from V and 1 base from J, the gap between germline ends came to 7 bases. Full variable domain (remainder filled in from reference TRBV9 and TRBJ2-2): DSGVTQTPKHLITATGQRVTLRCSPRSGDLSVYWYQQSLDQGLQFLIQYYNGEERAKGNILERFSAQQFPDLHSELNLSSLELGDSALYFCASSVAVGNTGELFFGEGSRLTVL.

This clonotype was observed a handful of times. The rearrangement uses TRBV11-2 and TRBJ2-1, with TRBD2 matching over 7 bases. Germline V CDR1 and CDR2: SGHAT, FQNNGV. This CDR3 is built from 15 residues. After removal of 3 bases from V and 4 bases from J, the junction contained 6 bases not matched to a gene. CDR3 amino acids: CASSFAGLLYNEQFF. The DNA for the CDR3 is TGTGCCAGCAGCTTTGCGGGACTACTTTACAATGAGCAGTTCTTC.

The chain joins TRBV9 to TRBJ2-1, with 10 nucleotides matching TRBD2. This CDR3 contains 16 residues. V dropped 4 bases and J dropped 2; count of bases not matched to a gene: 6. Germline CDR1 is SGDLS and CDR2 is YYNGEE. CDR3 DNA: TGTGCCAGCAGCCATAGCGGGAGGCCTACCTACAATGAGCAGTTCTTC. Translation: CASSHSGRPTYNEQFF. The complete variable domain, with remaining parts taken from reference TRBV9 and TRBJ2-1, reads DSGVTQTPKHLITATGQRVTLRCSPRSGDLSVYWYQQSLDQGLQFLIQYYNGEERAKGNILERFSAQQFPDLHSELNLSSLELGDSALYFCASSHSGRPTYNEQFFGPGTRLTVL.

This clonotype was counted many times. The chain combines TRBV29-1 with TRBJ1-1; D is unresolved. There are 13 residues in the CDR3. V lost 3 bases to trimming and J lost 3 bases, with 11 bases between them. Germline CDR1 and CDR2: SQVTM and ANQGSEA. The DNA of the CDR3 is TGCAGCGTTGAGGGTCCTGCGGACACTGAAGCTTTCTTT. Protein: CSVEGPADTEAFF.

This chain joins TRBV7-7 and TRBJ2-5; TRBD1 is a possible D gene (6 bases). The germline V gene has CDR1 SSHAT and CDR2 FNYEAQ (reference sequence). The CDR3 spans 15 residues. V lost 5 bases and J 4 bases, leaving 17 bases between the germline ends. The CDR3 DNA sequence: TGTGCCAGCAGCCGGACAGTCTCGAGTGGAGAGACCCAGTACTTC. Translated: CASSRTVSSGETQYF.

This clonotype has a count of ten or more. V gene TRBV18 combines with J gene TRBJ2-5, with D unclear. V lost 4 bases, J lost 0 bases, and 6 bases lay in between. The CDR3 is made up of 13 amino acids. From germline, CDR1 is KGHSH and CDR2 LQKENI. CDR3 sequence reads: CASSHRDQETQYF. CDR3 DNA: TGTGCCAGCTCACACAGAGACCAAGAGACCCAGTACTTC. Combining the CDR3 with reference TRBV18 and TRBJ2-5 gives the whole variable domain NAGVMQNPRHLVRRRGQEARLRCSPMKGHSHVYWYRQLPEEGLKFMVYLQKENIIDESGMPKERFSAEFPKEGPSILRIQQVVRGDSAAYFCASSHRDQETQYFGPGTRLLVL.

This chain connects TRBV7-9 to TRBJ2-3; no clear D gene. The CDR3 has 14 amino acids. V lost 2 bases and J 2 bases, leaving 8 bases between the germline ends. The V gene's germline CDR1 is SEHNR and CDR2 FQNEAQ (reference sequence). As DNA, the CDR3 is TGTGCCAGCAGCTTAAACAGCTTCACAGATACGCAGTATTTT. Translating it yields CASSLNSFTDTQYF.

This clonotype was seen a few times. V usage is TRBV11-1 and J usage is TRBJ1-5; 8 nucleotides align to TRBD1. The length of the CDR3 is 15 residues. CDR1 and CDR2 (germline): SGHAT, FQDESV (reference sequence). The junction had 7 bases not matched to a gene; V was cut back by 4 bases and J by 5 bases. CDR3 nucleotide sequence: TGTGCCAGCAGCTCACTGGACAGGGAGGATCAGCCCCAGCATTTT. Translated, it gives CASSSLDREDQPQHF.

The DNA for the CDR3 is TGTGCCAGCAGGCGGGCCGGGACAGGGGGTAACAATGAGCAGTTCTTC. Protein product: CASRRAGTGGNNEQFF. V gene TRBV12-3 or TRBV12-4 combines with J gene TRBJ2-1, with 11 bases fitting TRBD1. The CDR3 spans 16 residues. V lost 6 bases and J lost 5; bases outside the gene matches: 9.

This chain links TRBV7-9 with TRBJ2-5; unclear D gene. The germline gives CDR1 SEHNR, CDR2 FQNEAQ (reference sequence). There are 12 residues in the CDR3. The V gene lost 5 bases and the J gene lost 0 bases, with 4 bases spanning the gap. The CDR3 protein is CASSANQETQYF. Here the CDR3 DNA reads TGTGCCAGCAGCGCAAACCAAGAGACCCAGTACTTC.

The CDR3 DNA sequence: TGTGCCAGCAGTTTAGCGGCGGTCCACACTGAAGCTTTCTTT. It yields the protein CASSLAAVHTEAFF. This sequence joins TRBV27 and TRBJ1-1; unclear D gene. This CDR3 comprises 14 residues. Trimming removed 2 bases at V and 3 bases at J, with 10 bases between. Germline V gene lookup returns CDR1 MNHEY and CDR2 SMNVEV (reference sequence).

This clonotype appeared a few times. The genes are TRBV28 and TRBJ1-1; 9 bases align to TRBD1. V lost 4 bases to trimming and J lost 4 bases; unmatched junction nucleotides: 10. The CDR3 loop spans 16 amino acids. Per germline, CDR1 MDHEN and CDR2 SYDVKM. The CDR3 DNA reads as TGTGCCAGCAGTTCCGACGGGACAGGGTGGAGCACTGAAGCTTTCTTT. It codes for CASSSDGTGWSTEAFF.

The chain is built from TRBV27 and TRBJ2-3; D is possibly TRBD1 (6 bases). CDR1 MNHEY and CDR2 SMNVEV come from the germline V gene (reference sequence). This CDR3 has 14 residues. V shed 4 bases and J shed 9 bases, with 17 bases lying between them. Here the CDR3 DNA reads TGTGCCAGCAGTTCCGCCAACAGGGACGCAACGCAGTATTTT. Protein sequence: CASSSANRDATQYF.

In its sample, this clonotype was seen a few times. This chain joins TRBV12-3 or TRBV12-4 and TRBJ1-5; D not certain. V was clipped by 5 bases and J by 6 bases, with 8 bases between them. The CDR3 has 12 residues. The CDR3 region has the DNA TGTGCCAGCAGTAACAACAGTCAGCCCCAGCATTTT. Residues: CASSNNSQPQHF.

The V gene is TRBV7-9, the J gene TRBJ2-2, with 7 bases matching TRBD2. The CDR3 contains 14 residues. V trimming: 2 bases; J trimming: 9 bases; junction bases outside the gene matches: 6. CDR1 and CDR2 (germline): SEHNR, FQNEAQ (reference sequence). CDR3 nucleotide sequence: TGTGCCAGCAGCTTAAAAAGGGAGGGCCGGGAGCTGTTTTTT. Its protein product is CASSLKREGRELFF.

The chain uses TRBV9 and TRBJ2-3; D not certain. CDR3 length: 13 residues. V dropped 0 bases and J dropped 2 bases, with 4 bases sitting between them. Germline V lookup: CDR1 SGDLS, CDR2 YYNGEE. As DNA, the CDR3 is TGTGCCAGCAGCGTAGGGCTCACAGATACGCAGTATTTT. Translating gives CASSVGLTDTQYF.

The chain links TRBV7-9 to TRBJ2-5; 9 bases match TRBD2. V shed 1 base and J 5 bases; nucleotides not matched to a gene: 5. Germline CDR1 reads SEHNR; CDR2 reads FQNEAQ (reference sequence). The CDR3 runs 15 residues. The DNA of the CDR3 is TGTGCCAGCAGCTTAGTTATAGCGGGAGTTGAGACCCAGTACTTC. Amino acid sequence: CASSLVIAGVETQYF.